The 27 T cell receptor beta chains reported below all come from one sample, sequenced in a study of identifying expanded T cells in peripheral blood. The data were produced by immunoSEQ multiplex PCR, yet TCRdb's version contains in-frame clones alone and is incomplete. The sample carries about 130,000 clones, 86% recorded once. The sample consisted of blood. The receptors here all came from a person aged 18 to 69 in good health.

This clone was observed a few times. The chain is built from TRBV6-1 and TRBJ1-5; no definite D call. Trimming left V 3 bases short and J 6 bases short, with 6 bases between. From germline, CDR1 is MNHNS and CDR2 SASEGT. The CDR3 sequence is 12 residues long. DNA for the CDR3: TGTGCCAGCAGTGAGTTGGCTCAGCCCCAGCATTTT. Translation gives CASSELAQPQHF.

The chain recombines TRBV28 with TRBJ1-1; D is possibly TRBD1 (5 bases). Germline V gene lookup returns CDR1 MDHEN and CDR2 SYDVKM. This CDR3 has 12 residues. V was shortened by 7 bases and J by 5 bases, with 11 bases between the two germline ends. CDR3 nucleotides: TGTGCCAGCACTTTTTGGGGGACTGAAGCTTTCTTT. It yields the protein CASTFWGTEAFF.

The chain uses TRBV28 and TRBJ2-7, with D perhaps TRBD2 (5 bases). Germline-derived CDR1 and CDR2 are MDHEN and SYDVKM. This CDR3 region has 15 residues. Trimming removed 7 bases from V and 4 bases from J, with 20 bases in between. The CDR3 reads CASTIGGGQIYEQYF. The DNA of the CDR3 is TGTGCCAGCACCATAGGAGGTGGGCAGATATACGAGCAGTACTTC.

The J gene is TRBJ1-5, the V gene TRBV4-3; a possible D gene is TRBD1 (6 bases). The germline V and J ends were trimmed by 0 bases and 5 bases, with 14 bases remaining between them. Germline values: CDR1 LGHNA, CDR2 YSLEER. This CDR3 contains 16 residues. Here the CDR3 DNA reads TGCGCCAGCAGCCAAGAACGGGGGGCGAACTATCAGCCCCAGCATTTT. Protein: CASSQERGANYQPQHF.

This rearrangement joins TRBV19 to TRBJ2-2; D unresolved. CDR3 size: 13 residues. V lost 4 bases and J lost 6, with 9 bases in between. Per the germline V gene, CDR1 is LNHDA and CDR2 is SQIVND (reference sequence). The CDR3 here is CASSKNGAGELFF. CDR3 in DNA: TGTGCCAGTAGTAAAAACGGCGCCGGGGAGCTGTTTTTT.

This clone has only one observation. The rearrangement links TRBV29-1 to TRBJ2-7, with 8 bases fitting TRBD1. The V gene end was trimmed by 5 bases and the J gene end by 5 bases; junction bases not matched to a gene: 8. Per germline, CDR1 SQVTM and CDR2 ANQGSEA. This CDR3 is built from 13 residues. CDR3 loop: CSVSDRVRNEQYF. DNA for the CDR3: TGCAGCGTTTCGGACAGGGTTCGGAACGAGCAGTACTTC.

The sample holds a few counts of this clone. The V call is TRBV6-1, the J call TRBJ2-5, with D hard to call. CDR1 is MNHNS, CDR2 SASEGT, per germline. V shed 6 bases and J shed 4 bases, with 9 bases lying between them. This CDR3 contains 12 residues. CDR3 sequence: CASSDPGETQYF. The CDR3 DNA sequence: TGTGCCAGCAGCGACCCGGGAGAGACCCAGTACTTC.

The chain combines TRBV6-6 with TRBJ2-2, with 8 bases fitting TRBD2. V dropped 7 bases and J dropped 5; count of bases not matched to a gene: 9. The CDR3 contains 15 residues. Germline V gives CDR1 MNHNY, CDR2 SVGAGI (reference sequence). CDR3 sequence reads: CASILGGGRTGELFF. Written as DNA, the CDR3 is TGTGCCAGCATCCTCGGGGGGGGCCGGACCGGGGAGCTGTTTTTT.

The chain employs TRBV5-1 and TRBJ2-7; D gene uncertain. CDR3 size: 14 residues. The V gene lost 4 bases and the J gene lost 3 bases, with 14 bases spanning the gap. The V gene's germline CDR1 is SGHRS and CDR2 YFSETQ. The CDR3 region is CASSMDGDVYEQYF. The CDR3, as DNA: TGCGCCAGCAGCATGGATGGGGATGTCTACGAGCAGTACTTC.

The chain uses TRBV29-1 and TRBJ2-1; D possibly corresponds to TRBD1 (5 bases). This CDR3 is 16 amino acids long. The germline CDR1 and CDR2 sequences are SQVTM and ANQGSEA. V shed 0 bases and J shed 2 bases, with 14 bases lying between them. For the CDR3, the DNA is TGCAGCGTTGAAGACTCAGGGTCGTCGACCTACAATGAGCAGTTCTTC. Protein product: CSVEDSGSSTYNEQFF.

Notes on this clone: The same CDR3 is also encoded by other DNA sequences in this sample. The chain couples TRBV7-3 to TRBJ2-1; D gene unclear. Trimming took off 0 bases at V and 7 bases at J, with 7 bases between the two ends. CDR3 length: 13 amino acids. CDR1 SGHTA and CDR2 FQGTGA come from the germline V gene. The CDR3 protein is CASSLTGLNEQFF. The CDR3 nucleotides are TGTGCCAGCAGCTTAACAGGGCTAAATGAGCAGTTCTTC.

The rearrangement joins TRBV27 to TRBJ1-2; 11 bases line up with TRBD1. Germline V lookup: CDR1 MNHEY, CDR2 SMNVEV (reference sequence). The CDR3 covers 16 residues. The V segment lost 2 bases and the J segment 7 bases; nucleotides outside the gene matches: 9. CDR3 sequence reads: CASSLGPLGTGGGYTF. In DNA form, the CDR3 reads TGTGCCAGCAGTTTAGGTCCTCTAGGGACAGGGGGTGGCTACACCTTC.

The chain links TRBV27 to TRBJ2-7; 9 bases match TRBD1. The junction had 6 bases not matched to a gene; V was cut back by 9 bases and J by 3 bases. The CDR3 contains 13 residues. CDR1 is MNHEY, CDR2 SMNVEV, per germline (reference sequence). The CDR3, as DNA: TGTGCCAGTTACGCGACAGGGGGCTACGAGCAGTACTTC. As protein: CASYATGGYEQYF.

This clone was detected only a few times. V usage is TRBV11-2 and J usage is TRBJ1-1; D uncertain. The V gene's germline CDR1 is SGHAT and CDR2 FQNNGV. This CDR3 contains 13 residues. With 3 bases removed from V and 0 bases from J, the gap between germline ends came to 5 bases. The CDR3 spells CASSLDVNTEAFF. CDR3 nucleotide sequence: TGTGCCAGCAGCTTGGACGTGAACACTGAAGCTTTCTTT.

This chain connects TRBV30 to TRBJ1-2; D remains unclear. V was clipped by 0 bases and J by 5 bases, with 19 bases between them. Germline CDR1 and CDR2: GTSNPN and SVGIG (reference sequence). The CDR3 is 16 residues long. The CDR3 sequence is CAWSVRASPPIYGYTF. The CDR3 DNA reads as TGTGCCTGGAGTGTACGGGCAAGCCCCCCCATATATGGCTACACCTTC.

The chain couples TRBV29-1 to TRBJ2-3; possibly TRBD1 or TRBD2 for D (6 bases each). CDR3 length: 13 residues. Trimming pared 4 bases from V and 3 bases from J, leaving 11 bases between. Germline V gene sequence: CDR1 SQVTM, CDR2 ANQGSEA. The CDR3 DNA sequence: TGCAGCGTTGTGAGGGGGGCAACAGATACGCAGTATTTT. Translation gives CSVVRGATDTQYF.

The CDR3 DNA reads TGTGCCAGCAGCCAAGGACAGGGGGTTTGGTCCCTCCACTTT. This translates into CASSQGQGVWSLHF. The genes are TRBV4-2 and TRBJ1-6; TRBD1 agrees at 9 bases. The CDR3 consists of 14 residues. J gave up 14 bases and V 1 base, and 6 bases lay outside the gene matches. From germline, CDR1 is LGHNA and CDR2 YNFKEQ.

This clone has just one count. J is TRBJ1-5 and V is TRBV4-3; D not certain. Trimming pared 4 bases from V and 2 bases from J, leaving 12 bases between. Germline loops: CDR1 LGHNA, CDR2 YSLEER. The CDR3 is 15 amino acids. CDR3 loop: CASSPTRTGNQPQHF. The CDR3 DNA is TGCGCCAGCAGCCCCACTAGAACGGGCAATCAGCCCCAGCATTTT.

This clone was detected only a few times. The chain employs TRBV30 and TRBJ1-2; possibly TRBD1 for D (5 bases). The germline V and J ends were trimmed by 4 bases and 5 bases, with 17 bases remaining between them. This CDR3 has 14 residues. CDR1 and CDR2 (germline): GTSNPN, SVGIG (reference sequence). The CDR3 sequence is CAWNRRGLRYGYTF. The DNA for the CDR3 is TGTGCCTGGAACCGAAGGGGACTGAGGTATGGCTACACCTTC.

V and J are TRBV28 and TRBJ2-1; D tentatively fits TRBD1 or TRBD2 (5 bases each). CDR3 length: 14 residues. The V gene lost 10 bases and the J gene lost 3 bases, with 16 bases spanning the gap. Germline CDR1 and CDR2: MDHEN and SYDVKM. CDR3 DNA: TGTGCCACCCGTACCGGGACCCACTACAATGAGCAGTTCTTC. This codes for CATRTGTHYNEQFF.

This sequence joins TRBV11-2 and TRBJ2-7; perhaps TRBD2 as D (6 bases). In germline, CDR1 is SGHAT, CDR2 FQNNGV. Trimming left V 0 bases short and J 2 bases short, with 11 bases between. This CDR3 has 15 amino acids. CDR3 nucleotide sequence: TGTGCCAGCAGCTTAGATTTGGGGACTCCCTACGAGCAGTACTTC. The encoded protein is CASSLDLGTPYEQYF.

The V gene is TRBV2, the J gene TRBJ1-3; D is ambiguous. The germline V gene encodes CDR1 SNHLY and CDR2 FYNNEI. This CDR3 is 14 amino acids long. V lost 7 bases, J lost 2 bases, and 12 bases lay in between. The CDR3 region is CASTLNFAGNTIYF. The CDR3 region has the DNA TGTGCCAGCACCCTTAATTTCGCTGGAAACACCATATATTTT. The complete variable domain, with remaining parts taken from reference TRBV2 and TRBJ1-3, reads EPEVTQTPSHQVTQMGQEVILRCVPISNHLYFYWYRQILGQKVEFLVSFYNNEISEKSEIFDDQFSVERPDGSNFTLKIRSTKLEDSAMYFCASTLNFAGNTIYFGEGSWLTVV.

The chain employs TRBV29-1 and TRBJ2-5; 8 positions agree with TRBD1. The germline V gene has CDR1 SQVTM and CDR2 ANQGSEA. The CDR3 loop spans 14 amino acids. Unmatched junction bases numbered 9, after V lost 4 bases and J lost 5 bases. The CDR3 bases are TGCAGCGTTGTTCCTGCCAGGGGGCGGGAGACCCAGTACTTC. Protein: CSVVPARGRETQYF.

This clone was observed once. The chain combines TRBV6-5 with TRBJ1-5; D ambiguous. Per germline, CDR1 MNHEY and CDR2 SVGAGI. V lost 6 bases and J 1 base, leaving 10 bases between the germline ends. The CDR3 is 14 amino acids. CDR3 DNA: TGTGCCAGCAGCGACTACACCAGCAATCAGCCCCAGCATTTT. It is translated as CASSDYTSNQPQHF.

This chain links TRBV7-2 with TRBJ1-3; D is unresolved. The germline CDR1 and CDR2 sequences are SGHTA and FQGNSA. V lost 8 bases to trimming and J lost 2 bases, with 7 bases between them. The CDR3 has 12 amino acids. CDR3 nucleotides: TGTGCCAGCTCCTCTACTGGAAACACCATATATTTT. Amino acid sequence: CASSSTGNTIYF. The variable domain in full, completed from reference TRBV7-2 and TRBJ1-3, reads GAGVSQSPSNKVTEKGKDVELRCDPISGHTALYWYRQSLGQGLEFLIYFQGNSAPDKSGLPSDRFSAERTGGSVSTLTIQRTQQEDSAVYLCASSSTGNTIYFGEGSWLTVV.

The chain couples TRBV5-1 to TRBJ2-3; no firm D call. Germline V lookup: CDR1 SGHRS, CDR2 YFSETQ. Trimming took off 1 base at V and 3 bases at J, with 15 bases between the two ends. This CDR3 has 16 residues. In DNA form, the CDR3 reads TGCGCCAGCAGCTTGAACCGGGTCCGTTTGACAGATACGCAGTATTTT. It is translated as CASSLNRVRLTDTQYF.

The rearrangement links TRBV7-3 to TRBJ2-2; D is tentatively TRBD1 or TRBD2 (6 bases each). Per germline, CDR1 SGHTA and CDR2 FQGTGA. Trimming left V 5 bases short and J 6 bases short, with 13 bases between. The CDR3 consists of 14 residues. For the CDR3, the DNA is TGTGCCAGCAGCATTTACAGGGAGGCCGGGGAGCTGTTTTTT. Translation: CASSIYREAGELFF.